This T cell receptor beta chain was identified in a study of cytomegalovirus exposure and HLA in healthy donors. About the study: Among the approximately 430 donors who were genotyped, approximately 83% fell in the genetic ancestry cluster that is associated with self-reported Caucasian donors.

Vbeta (60) and Jbeta (13) primers were used in the PCR. The method was immunoSEQ multiplex PCR; TCRdb's version includes in-frame clones alone and lacks a portion of them. The sample has about 120,000 clones; approximately 80% are singletons. Germline CDR1 is KGHSH and CDR2 is LQKENI. The CDR3 sequence is 16 residues long. J was trimmed by 2 bases and V by 3 bases; bases with no gene match: 8. There were likely unrecorded immune exposures, though donors were nominally healthy when sampled. This clone came up a few times. This rearrangement joins TRBV18 to TRBJ2-7; 9 bases fit TRBD1. The sequenced sample was PBMCs. The sequence derives from a young woman in good health and CMV-seronegative. The CDR3 coding sequence is TGTGCCAGCTCACCTCGGGACAGGGTTAGGACCTACGAGCAGTACTTC. Its protein product is CASSPRDRVRTYEQYF.